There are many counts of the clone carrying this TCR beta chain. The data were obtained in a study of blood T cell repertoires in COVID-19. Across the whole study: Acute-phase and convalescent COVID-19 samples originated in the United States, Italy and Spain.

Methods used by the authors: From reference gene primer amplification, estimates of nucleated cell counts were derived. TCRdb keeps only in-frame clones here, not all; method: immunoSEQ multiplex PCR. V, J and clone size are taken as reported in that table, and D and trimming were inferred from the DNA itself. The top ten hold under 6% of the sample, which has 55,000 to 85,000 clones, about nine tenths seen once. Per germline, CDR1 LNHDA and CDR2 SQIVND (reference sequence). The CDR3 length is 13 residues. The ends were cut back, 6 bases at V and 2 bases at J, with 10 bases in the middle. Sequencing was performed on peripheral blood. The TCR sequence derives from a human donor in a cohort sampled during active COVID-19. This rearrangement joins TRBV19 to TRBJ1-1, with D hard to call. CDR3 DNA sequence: TGTGCCAGTAGAATGGGGAGAAACACTGAAGCTTTCTTT. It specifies CASRMGRNTEAFF.